This TCR beta chain emerged from a study of blood T cells in healthy people across ages. This CDR3 contains 20 residues. Germline loops: CDR1 LGHDT, CDR2 YNNKEL (reference sequence). V lost 0 bases to trimming and J lost 0 bases; unmatched junction nucleotides: 9. For the second PCR, which ran for 7 to 11 cycles, a sample-barcoded 5' primer and a J-beta primer mix were used. One entry per CDR3 protein, called by TCRdb with MiXCR from the 5' RACE reads. Altogether 850,000 to 1,000,000 distinct CDR3 sequences are present, roughly 51% being singletons, with the ten largest covering roughly 23%. Sequenced: blood. The source of this sequence is a woman aged 55-70 years in good health. The chain carries TRBV3-1 and TRBJ2-4; 12 nucleotides agree with TRBD2. The CDR3 is CASSQEDLAGGVLAKNIQYF. The CDR3 nucleotides are TGTGCCAGCAGCCAAGAGGATCTAGCGGGAGGGGTTCTAGCCAAAAACATTCAGTACTTC.